This T cell receptor beta chain is drawn from a study of blood T cell repertoires in COVID-19. Assay used: immunoSEQ multiplex PCR; TCRdb lists only in-frame clones, some missing. Here the sample spans 150,000 to 200,000 clones, over 70% being singletons. Participants had their cohort set by participant-reported clinical history. The CDR3 runs to 19 residues. Germline-derived CDR1 and CDR2 are LGHDT and YNNKEL (reference sequence). J gave up 3 bases and V 3 bases, and 14 bases lay outside the gene matches. The genes are TRBV3-1 (or the pseudogene TRBV3-2) and TRBJ2-1; 10 bases align to TRBD2. Sequenced sample: PBMCs or T cells enriched from blood (not recorded which). The receptor's source is a man aged 45-60 years who had recovered from COVID-19. The CDR3, as DNA: TGTGCCAGCAGCCATGGAGCGGGGGGGCTAATATCTGTCTACAATGAGCAGTTCTTC. Its translation: CASSHGAGGLISVYNEQFF.